The 16 T cell receptor beta chains given below trace back to one sample, sequenced in a study of human T cells and chemical hapten exposure. TCRdb called the RACE reads again in MiXCR, with one record for every CDR3 protein. The sample carries 300,000 to 450,000 distinct CDR3 sequences, about 5% recorded once. Time point specified: pre-sensitization, week 0. Sample treatment: therapeutic diphenylcyclopropenone sensitization with weekly scalp DPC. Material: whole blood, obtained in connection with sensitization to the hapten diphenylcyclopropenone (DPC). Receptor source: a woman aged 18 to 35 with alopecia areata. Some clones in this sample may be carry-over from other donors' samples.

In this sample, this clonotype turned up many times. V gene TRBV29-1 combines with J gene TRBJ1-1; TRBD1 matches at 11 bases. Germline lookup yields CDR1 SQVTM and CDR2 ANQGSEA. The junction had 0 bases not matched to a gene; V was cut back by 3 bases and J by 3 bases. This CDR3 has 13 residues. The CDR3 nucleotides read TGCAGCGTTGAGGGACAGGGGGACACTGAAGCTTTCTTT. It encodes CSVEGQGDTEAFF.

This clonotype was observed at least ten times. The J gene is TRBJ2-2, the V gene TRBV6-6; D is ambiguous. The length of the CDR3 is 14 residues. Germline loops: CDR1 MNHNY, CDR2 SVGAGI (reference sequence). Trimming took off 0 bases at V and 6 bases at J, with 8 bases between the two ends. This CDR3 reads CASSYSYPAGELFF. CDR3 nucleotides: TGTGCCAGCAGTTACTCGTATCCGGCCGGGGAGCTGTTTTTT.

This clonotype showed up just a few times. Here the CDR3 reads CASSALWRDYGYTF. CDR3 in DNA: TGTGCCAGCAGCGCTCTTTGGAGGGACTATGGCTACACCTTC. The chain is built from TRBV6-5 and TRBJ1-2, with D unclear. Germline-derived CDR1 and CDR2 are MNHEY and SVGAGI. With 6 bases removed from V and 3 bases from J, the gap between germline ends came to 14 bases. The CDR3 extends over 14 amino acids.

In this sample, this clonotype turned up a few times. The gene calls are TRBV27 and TRBJ2-3; D perhaps matches TRBD1 (5 bases). Germline V CDR1 and CDR2: MNHEY, SMNVEV (reference sequence). V lost 6 bases and J 3 bases, leaving 13 bases between the germline ends. The CDR3 loop spans 14 amino acids. For the CDR3, the DNA is TGTGCCAGCAGGGGGATTGACAGTACAGATACGCAGTATTTT. Translation gives CASRGIDSTDTQYF.

This sequence joins TRBV11-2 and TRBJ1-1; D is ambiguous. The CDR3 spans 12 residues. V was shortened by 6 bases and J by 10 bases, with 15 bases between the two germline ends. Germline CDR1 SGHAT, CDR2 FQNNGV. This CDR3 reads CASRSPGEGAFF. CDR3 DNA sequence: TGTGCCAGCAGATCTCCAGGTGAAGGAGCTTTCTTT.

This clonotype was seen more than once but under ten times. The rearrangement links TRBV2 to TRBJ1-3; a weak D match, TRBD1 (6 bases). Germline V CDR1 and CDR2: SNHLY, FYNNEI. V lost 6 bases and J 3 bases, leaving 15 bases between the germline ends. The CDR3 extends over 15 amino acids. CDR3 residues: CASRATGLVGNTIYF. Written as DNA, the CDR3 is TGTGCCAGCAGGGCGACAGGCCTCGTTGGAAACACCATATATTTT.

This clonotype has just a few counts. The chain employs TRBV5-1 and TRBJ2-4; 7 bases align to TRBD1. Germline assignment: CDR1 SGHRS and CDR2 YFSETQ. Losses at the gene ends were 0 bases for V and 1 base for J; bases not matched to a gene: 4. This CDR3 spans 16 amino acids. CDR3 DNA: TGCGCCAGCAGCTTGGCTTACAGGGGCGCCAAAAACATTCAGTACTTC. Translation gives CASSLAYRGAKNIQYF.

This clonotype was observed many times. J is TRBJ1-6 and V is TRBV5-8; D perhaps matches TRBD1 (6 bases). The CDR3 has 17 residues. V lost 3 bases, J lost 2 bases, and 15 bases lay in between. Germline V lookup: CDR1 SGHTS, CDR2 YDEGEE. Here the CDR3 DNA reads TGTGCCAGCAGCTGGATGGGGAGGACAGCCTATAATTCACCCCTCCACTTT. Residues: CASSWMGRTAYNSPLHF.

This clonotype was seen at least ten times. The chain combines TRBV20-1 with TRBJ1-1; weak D call: TRBD1 (6 bases). Germline lookup yields CDR1 DFQATT and CDR2 SNEGSKA (reference sequence). The V gene lost 5 bases and the J gene lost 1 base, with 20 bases spanning the gap. The CDR3 totals 16 residues. The CDR3 loop is CSAYGGHPRPNTEAFF. DNA for the CDR3: TGCAGTGCTTATGGGGGCCACCCACGTCCGAACACTGAAGCTTTCTTT.

There are a few counts of this clonotype. This rearrangement joins TRBV6-2 or TRBV6-3 to TRBJ1-5; D perhaps matches TRBD1 (6 bases). V lost 8 bases to trimming and J lost 7 bases, with 18 bases between them. The CDR3 loop spans 14 amino acids. Germline CDR1 reads MNHEY; CDR2 reads SVGEGT. The CDR3, as DNA: TGTGCCAGCGGACTTAATGGGGGCGGGCAGCCCCAGCATTTT. Residues: CASGLNGGGQPQHF.

This clonotype appeared many times. The V and J genes are TRBV6-1 and TRBJ2-3; 12 bases agree with TRBD2. The CDR3 totals 18 residues. Looked up from germline, CDR1 is MNHNS and CDR2 is SASEGT. Germline trimming cut 5 bases from V and 1 base from J; bases unmatched to any gene: 10. CDR3 in amino acids: CASSPGLAGPARTDTQYF. CDR3 DNA sequence: TGTGCCAGCAGTCCCGGACTAGCGGGGCCCGCACGCACAGATACGCAGTATTTT.

The gene calls are TRBV5-6 and TRBJ2-7; 8 bases align to TRBD1. Germline CDR1 reads SGHDT; CDR2 reads YYEEEE. V was clipped by 3 bases and J by 2 bases; unmatched bases: 4. The CDR3 extends over 14 amino acids. The CDR3 region has the DNA TGTGCCAGCAGCTGGACAGGGAACGCCTACGAGCAGTACTTC. Translation gives CASSWTGNAYEQYF.

This clonotype has a count of ten or more. The V and J genes are TRBV5-5 and TRBJ2-2; TRBD1 is a possible D gene (5 bases). Germline V CDR1 and CDR2: SGHKS, YYEKEE (reference sequence). The V end was cut by 4 bases, the J end by 4 bases, with 11 bases between. This CDR3 comprises 14 residues. The chain's CDR3 is CASSPVGRTGELFF. DNA for the CDR3: TGTGCCAGCAGCCCTGTGGGGCGCACCGGGGAGCTGTTTTTT.

This clonotype was recorded a few times. The junction differs from germline at one of its ends, possibly a read error. CDR3 region: CASSGSGGASNNSPLHF. In DNA form, the CDR3 reads TGTGCCAGCAGCGGCTCAGGGGGCGCCTCCAATAATTCACCCCTCCACTTT. J is TRBJ1-6 and V is TRBV27; TRBD1 matches at 8 bases. The CDR3 runs 17 residues. Germline assignment: CDR1 MNHEY and CDR2 SMNVEV (reference sequence).

At least ten counts were recorded for this clonotype. The gene calls are TRBV4-3 and TRBJ2-7; 12 bases agree with TRBD2. Germline values: CDR1 LGHNA, CDR2 YSLEER. The ends lost 0 bases at V and 6 bases at J; junction bases unmatched: 12. The CDR3 sequence is 18 residues long. This chain's CDR3 is CASSQELARLAGAGEQYF. The CDR3 bases are TGCGCCAGCAGCCAAGAACTCGCCCGACTAGCGGGGGCAGGCGAGCAGTACTTC.

This clonotype was counted a few times. The CDR3 DNA is TGCAGTGCTAGAGATGACCCTGACACTGAAGCTTTCTTT. This translates into CSARDDPDTEAFF. This chain joins TRBV20-1 and TRBJ1-1; D ambiguous. The ends were cut back, 0 bases at V and 3 bases at J, with 8 bases in the middle. Germline values: CDR1 DFQATT, CDR2 SNEGSKA (reference sequence). The CDR3 is 13 residues long.